This record looks at one TCR beta chain sequence and its context. What antigen it recognizes has not been identified. No clone much larger than this one lies a single base away; base qualities are absent. CDR1 and CDR2 are drawn from the germline V gene (reference sequence): MNHEY, SMNVEV. V drops 6 bases and J drops 2 bases, leaving 11 bases in between. The CDR3 measures 13 amino acids from cysteine to phenylalanine. Only the CDR3 part of the read is kept: 39 bases, read in frame from the first base. These data are taken from a study of blood T cell repertoires in COVID-19 (dated by TCRdb to between 2020 and 2021). In terms of the full investigation: Collaborator samples came from the United States, Italy and Spain and covered acute and convalescent phases of COVID-19. The material from the prospective study consisted of cDNA or gDNA derived from T cells, B-cell-depleted T cells, or PBMCs. Subjects who had been exposed to COVID-19, were actively infected with it, or had recovered from it provided the deeply sampled blood TCRbeta repertoires that made up the dataset. The repertoires were released in a freely available public database intended as a resource for research on the immune response to SARS-CoV-2. Samples came from the ongoing ImmuneRACE study (first 160 participants) plus 1,254 subjects from 6 global collaborators. The sample metadata nearly always contained a de-identified subject ID, COVID-19 status, age in years and sex. Where available, HLA class I and class II types were obtained from metadata supplied by the sample provider rather than from assay-based typing.

TCRbeta CDR3 regions were amplified from genomic DNA using the immunoSEQ Assay, a bias-controlled multiplex PCR. On the study's bioinformatics: The number of nucleated cells in each sample was estimated from the amplification of reference gene primers within the assay. To quantify the absolute abundance of each unique TCRbeta CDR3 rearrangement, sequence reads were collapsed and filtered. Productive Simpson clonality was computed per sample as the square root of Simpson's diversity index over productive rearrangements. Held by TCRdb, this immuneACCESS table contains in-frame sequences only and omits some clones. Under half of the omission traces to an unresolved V gene where checked; the cause of the rest is unknown. That table furnishes V, J and clone size, whereas the DNA furnished D and trimming. The sample table contains about 120,000 clones; only one count was recorded for around 74% of them. Of the sample, around 5.5% falls within the top ten clones.

Points the paper makes about the study in general: How much clinical and demographic metadata was included differed by source and by participant, and the metadata was provided uncurated.

Whole blood was collected in K2EDTA tubes by collaborating institutions according to the institutions' own protocols. For TCRbeta analysis, collaborators shipped samples in one of three forms: frozen whole blood, isolated PBMCs, or DNA extracted from either of those sample types. The sequencing sample was made of peripheral blood. This receptor was taken from a man in his sixties with acute or convalescent COVID-19. The chain employs TRBV27 and TRBJ2-7, with no confidently assigned D gene. The CDR3 amino acid sequence is: CASRLAGTYEQYF. Read as DNA, the sequence is TGTGCCAGCAGGTTGGCAGGAACCTACGAGCAGTACTTC.